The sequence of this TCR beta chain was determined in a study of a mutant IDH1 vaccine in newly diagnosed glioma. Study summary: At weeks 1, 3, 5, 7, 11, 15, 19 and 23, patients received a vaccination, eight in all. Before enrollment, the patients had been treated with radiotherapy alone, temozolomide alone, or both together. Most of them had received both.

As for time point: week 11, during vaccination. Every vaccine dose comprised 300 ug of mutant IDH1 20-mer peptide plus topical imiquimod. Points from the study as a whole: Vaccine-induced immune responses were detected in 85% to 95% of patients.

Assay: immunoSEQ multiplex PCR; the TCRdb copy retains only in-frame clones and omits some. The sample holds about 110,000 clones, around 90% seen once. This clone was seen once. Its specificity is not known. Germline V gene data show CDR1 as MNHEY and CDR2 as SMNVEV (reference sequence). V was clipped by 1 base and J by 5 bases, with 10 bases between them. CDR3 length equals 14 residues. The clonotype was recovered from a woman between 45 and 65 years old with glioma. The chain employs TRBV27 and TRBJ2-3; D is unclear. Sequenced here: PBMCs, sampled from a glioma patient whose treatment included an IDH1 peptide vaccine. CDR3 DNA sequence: TGTGCCAGCAGTTTATTTGGACGGCGAGATACGCAGTATTTT. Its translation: CASSLFGRRDTQYF.